This passage covers 25 T cell receptor beta chains from one sample sequenced in a study of cytomegalovirus exposure and HLA in healthy donors. Clones were read by immunoSEQ multiplex PCR, and TCRdb kept only the in-frame ones, dropping some. The sample holds roughly 100,000 clones; more than 85% are singletons and the top ten take under 4.5%. The specimen sequenced was PBMCs. These receptor sequences come from a woman aged 18-29 years in good health and CMV-seropositive.

The CDR3 protein is CASSPTGGGSETQYF. The CDR3 nucleotides are TGTGCCAGCAGCCCTACAGGGGGTGGGAGTGAGACCCAGTACTTC. This chain joins TRBV6-5 and TRBJ2-5, with 8 bases identical to TRBD1. Germline V gene sequence: CDR1 MNHEY, CDR2 SVGAGI. Trimming cost V 6 bases and J 5 bases; bases outside gene matches: 11. The CDR3 spans 15 residues.

V and J are TRBV14 and TRBJ1-5; D perhaps matches TRBD1 (6 bases). V lost 4 bases, J lost 0 bases, and 10 bases lay in between. The germline CDR1 and CDR2 sequences are SGHDN and FVKESK. The CDR3 is 15 amino acids. CDR3 residues: CASSRGHNSNQPQHF. The CDR3 nucleotides read TGTGCCAGCAGCCGGGGACATAATAGCAATCAGCCCCAGCATTTT.

The V gene is TRBV9, the J gene TRBJ2-1; 9 positions agree with TRBD2. V lost 5 bases, J lost 6 bases, and 3 bases stayed unmatched. The V gene's germline CDR1 is SGDLS and CDR2 YYNGEE. The CDR3 is 13 residues long. This CDR3 is CASSDSGGNEQFF. The CDR3 DNA sequence: TGTGCCAGCAGTGATAGCGGGGGCAATGAGCAGTTCTTC.

The CDR3 loop is CSVRGGPDTQYF. CDR3 nucleotide sequence: TGCAGCGTGAGGGGGGGGCCTGATACGCAGTATTTT. The J gene is TRBJ2-3, the V gene TRBV29-1; D may be TRBD2 (7 bases). Between the trimmed V and J ends, which lost 6 bases and 6 bases, there was a span of 13 bases. Germline loops: CDR1 SQVTM, CDR2 ANQGSEA. CDR3 length: 12 amino acids.

In the case of this clone: At one end the junction does not follow the germline gene, possibly because of a read error. V usage is TRBV7-9 and J usage is TRBJ1-6; TRBD1 agrees at 7 bases. The CDR3 consists of 14 residues. Germline lookup yields CDR1 SEHNR and CDR2 FQNEAQ (reference sequence). The CDR3 sequence: CASSFDRVNPPLHF. CDR3 coding DNA: TGTGCCAGCAGCTTTGACAGGGTTAATCCACCCCTCCACTTT.

The sample holds one count of this clone. This chain joins TRBV18 and TRBJ2-7, with 7 bases fitting TRBD1. Per germline, CDR1 KGHSH and CDR2 LQKENI. The CDR3 covers 14 residues. After removal of 6 bases from V and 3 bases from J, the junction contained 8 bases not matched to a gene. CDR3 residues: CASSLYGTVYEQYF. The CDR3 DNA sequence: TGTGCCAGCTCGCTCTATGGGACAGTCTACGAGCAGTACTTC.

V gene TRBV29-1 combines with J gene TRBJ1-2; 10 nucleotides align to TRBD1. CDR1 is SQVTM, CDR2 ANQGSEA, per germline. This CDR3 has 15 amino acids. Unmatched junction bases numbered 10, after V lost 1 base and J lost 8 bases. CDR3 amino acids: CSVEVGGQGFEGYTF. CDR3 sequence (DNA): TGCAGCGTTGAAGTAGGGGGACAGGGGTTTGAGGGCTACACCTTC. The full variable domain, its missing parts supplied by reference TRBV29-1 and TRBJ1-2, is SAVISQKPSRDICQRGTSLTIQCQVDSQVTMMFWYRQQPGQSLTLIATANQGSEATYESGFVIDKFPISRPNLTFSTLTVSNMSPEDSSIYLCSVEVGGQGFEGYTFGSGTRLTVV.

This rearrangement joins TRBV11-2 to TRBJ2-7, with TRBD1 matching 9 bases. CDR1 and CDR2 from the germline V gene are SGHAT and FQNNGV. J gave up 5 bases and V 5 bases, and 7 bases lay outside the gene matches. The CDR3 spans 14 residues. The CDR3 spells CASSRPGTGNEQYF. The CDR3 DNA follows: TGTGCCAGCAGCCGTCCCGGGACAGGGAACGAGCAGTACTTC.

This chain connects TRBV10-3 to TRBJ2-7, with 9 bases identical to TRBD1. The junction had 7 bases not matched to a gene; V was cut back by 8 bases and J by 5 bases. Per the germline V gene, CDR1 is ENHRY and CDR2 is SYGVKD. CDR3 length equals 13 residues. The CDR3 DNA is TGTGCCATCGGTCGGGACAGGGACCACGAGCAGTACTTC. Its translation is CAIGRDRDHEQYF.

The chain has TRBV5-4 and TRBJ2-1, with TRBD1 identical over 9 bases. There are 15 residues in the CDR3. V gave up 5 bases and J gave up 6 bases; unmatched junction bases: 9. The germline gives CDR1 SGHNT, CDR2 YYREEE (reference sequence). Here the CDR3 DNA reads TGTGCCAGCAGTCTACAGGGGGCATCCGGCAATGAGCAGTTCTTC. Amino acids: CASSLQGASGNEQFF.

The V gene is TRBV30, the J gene TRBJ1-5, with 9 positions matching TRBD1. This CDR3 is 15 amino acids long. CDR1 and CDR2 from the germline V gene are GTSNPN and SVGIG (reference sequence). After removal of 1 base from V and 5 bases from J, the junction contained 6 bases not matched to a gene. In DNA, the CDR3 is TGTGCCTGGAGTGAAGACAGGGGGGTCCATCAGCCCCAGCATTTT. The encoded protein is CAWSEDRGVHQPQHF.

This rearrangement joins TRBV6-6 to TRBJ1-1; D not certain. CDR1 and CDR2 (germline): MNHNY, SVGAGI (reference sequence). V was shortened by 2 bases and J by 0 bases, with 13 bases between the two germline ends. CDR3 size: 16 residues. The CDR3 is CASSYREGTLNTEAFF. The CDR3 region has the DNA TGTGCCAGCAGTTACCGAGAGGGAACCCTGAACACTGAAGCTTTCTTT.

The table lists this clone with a count of one. The V call is TRBV6-1, the J call TRBJ2-2; 12 bases map to TRBD2. CDR1 and CDR2 from the germline V gene are MNHNS and SASEGT. The CDR3 is made up of 14 amino acids. The J segment lost 5 bases and the V segment lost 8 bases, leaving 3 bases of the junction unmatched. Here the CDR3 DNA reads TGTGCCAGCGGTACTAGCGGGGGGACCGGGGAGCTGTTTTTT. Translated, it gives CASGTSGGTGELFF.

The sample holds one count of this clone. The CDR3 region is CASSVSGGASSEQFF. CDR3 nucleotides: TGTGCCAGCAGCGTTAGCGGGGGGGCCAGTAGTGAGCAGTTCTTC. V usage is TRBV9 and J usage is TRBJ2-1, with 11 bases identical to TRBD2. This CDR3 spans 15 amino acids. Trimming at V came to 2 bases and at J to 9 bases, leaving 7 bases not matched to a gene. Germline CDR1 SGDLS, CDR2 YYNGEE.

This rearrangement joins TRBV5-4 to TRBJ1-1, with 7 bases aligning to TRBD1. This CDR3 region has 13 residues. Looked up from germline, CDR1 is SGHNT and CDR2 is YYREEE (reference sequence). The V gene end was trimmed by 7 bases and the J gene end by 6 bases; junction bases not matched to a gene: 9. CDR3 amino acids: CASFHRGGSEAFF. The DNA for the CDR3 is TGTGCCAGCTTTCACAGGGGAGGATCTGAAGCTTTCTTT.

The chain has TRBV5-5 and TRBJ2-7; 8 bases are a match to TRBD1. Germline CDR1 is SGHKS and CDR2 is YYEKEE (reference sequence). The junction had 8 bases not matched to a gene; V was cut back by 4 bases and J by 2 bases. The CDR3 has 15 amino acids. This CDR3 is CASSHLTGEAYEQYF. CDR3 nucleotide sequence: TGTGCCAGCAGCCACCTGACAGGGGAGGCCTACGAGCAGTACTTC.

Only a few counts were recorded for this clone. The chain joins TRBV5-1 to TRBJ1-5, with D possibly matching TRBD1 (6 bases). Trimming cost V 7 bases and J 6 bases, with 14 bases left between them. Germline V gene data show CDR1 as SGHRS and CDR2 as YFSETQ. The CDR3 has 13 residues. CDR3 amino acids: CASSQGRGQPQHF. The CDR3 DNA is TGCGCCAGCTCCCAGGGGAGAGGTCAGCCCCAGCATTTT.

This clone was picked up one time. The chain joins TRBV7-3 to TRBJ2-2; D is unresolved. The CDR3 extends over 13 amino acids. V was pared by 5 bases and J by 6 bases, with 10 bases between. Germline loops: CDR1 SGHTA, CDR2 FQGTGA. The CDR3 DNA sequence: TGTGCCAGCAGCCCCGCAGTCTCCGGGGAGCTGTTTTTT. Amino acid sequence: CASSPAVSGELFF.

In this sample, this clone is medium-sized. The V call is TRBV2, the J call TRBJ2-1, with 8 bases identical to TRBD2. The V gene's germline CDR1 is SNHLY and CDR2 FYNNEI. V was pared by 8 bases and J by 8 bases, with 8 bases of the junction left unmatched. CDR3 length: 13 amino acids. The CDR3 coding sequence is TGTGCCAGCTCCCGGGAGGGCTGGGATGAGCAGTTCTTC. This codes for CASSREGWDEQFF.

The chain carries TRBV27 and TRBJ1-2, with D tentatively TRBD1 (6 bases). Germline CDR1 is MNHEY and CDR2 is SMNVEV (reference sequence). Trimming took 5 bases from V and 7 from J, leaving 17 bases between them. The CDR3 totals 14 residues. In DNA form, the CDR3 reads TGTGCCAGCAGTACACGACAGGTCGGAGCTGGCTACACCTTC. Translated, it gives CASSTRQVGAGYTF.

The chain carries TRBV28 and TRBJ2-7; a weak D match, TRBD2 (6 bases). V dropped 3 bases and J dropped 4 bases, with 16 bases sitting between them. The CDR3 extends over 15 amino acids. Germline assignment: CDR1 MDHEN and CDR2 SYDVKM. The CDR3 is CASSLGGQVGYEQYF. In nucleotides, the CDR3 is TGTGCCAGCAGTTTGGGAGGTCAGGTGGGTTACGAGCAGTACTTC.

This clone was counted a few times. The J gene is TRBJ1-5, the V gene TRBV27; D uncertain. The V gene lost 2 bases and the J gene lost 3 bases, with 5 bases spanning the gap. CDR1 MNHEY and CDR2 SMNVEV come from the germline V gene (reference sequence). The CDR3 covers 13 residues. The DNA of the CDR3 is TGTGCCAGCAGTTTAGGCCTCAATCAGCCCCAGCATTTT. Protein sequence: CASSLGLNQPQHF.

The V and J genes are TRBV6-1 and TRBJ2-7; TRBD1 aligns across 11 bases. The CDR3 loop spans 14 amino acids. Germline assignment: CDR1 MNHNS and CDR2 SASEGT. Trimming cost V 4 bases and J 3 bases; bases outside gene matches: 2. CDR3 protein: CASSVGTGGYEQYF. CDR3 DNA: TGTGCCAGCAGTGTTGGGACAGGGGGCTACGAGCAGTACTTC.

This chain uses TRBV28 with TRBJ1-3, with TRBD1 matching 10 bases. Germline V gene sequence: CDR1 MDHEN, CDR2 SYDVKM. The CDR3 extends over 15 amino acids. The J segment lost 3 bases and the V segment lost 6 bases, leaving 5 bases of the junction unmatched. The CDR3 DNA is TGTGCCAGCAGGGACCGGGACAGGGGTGGAAACACCATATATTTT. This translates into CASRDRDRGGNTIYF.

J is TRBJ2-7 and V is TRBV19; 8 nucleotides align to TRBD1. This CDR3 has 14 amino acids. Germline V gene lookup returns CDR1 LNHDA and CDR2 SQIVND (reference sequence). After removal of 6 bases from V and 3 bases from J, the junction contained 7 bases not matched to a gene. CDR3 bases: TGTGCCAGTAGCCCGGGAACAGGGGGCTACGAGCAGTACTTC. Its protein product is CASSPGTGGYEQYF.